This TCR beta chain derives from a study of OX40 agonist ivuxolimab in advanced cancers. Blood got drawn at baseline, again on cycle 4 day 1, and then on cycle 7 day 1. The CDR3 contains 15 residues. Germline values: CDR1 MDHEN, CDR2 SYDVKM. V was clipped by 3 bases and J by 0 bases, with 9 bases between them. The assay was immunoSEQ multiplex PCR, and TCRdb's table has in-frame clones only and misses some. The sample records about 60,000 clones, around 90% being singletons. V gene TRBV28 combines with J gene TRBJ1-5; D unclear. This TCR was recovered from an adult with an advanced solid tumor such as melanoma, head and neck, liver or kidney cancer. The sequenced sample was CD4+ or CD8+ T cells sorted from blood, obtained in a trial of the OX40 agonist ivuxolimab. In DNA, the CDR3 is TGTGCCAGCAGTTTGACAACTAATAGCAATCAGCCCCAGCATTTT. Residues: CASSLTTNSNQPQHF.